Listed here are 10 T cell receptor beta chains from one sample, sequenced in a study of T-cell memory formation after mild COVID-19. TCRdb itself ran the 5' RACE reads through MiXCR, one entry per CDR3 protein. The sample consists of 450,000 or so distinct CDR3 sequences, around 27% of them appearing once. Sample: PBMCs or a T cell subset sorted from them (not recorded which). The receptors were sampled from an adult woman who had mild COVID-19 (a few samples of this study predate the infection). Cell type and time point are not known.

The V and J genes are TRBV7-3 and TRBJ1-1, with a tentative D call TRBD1 (5 bases). CDR3 length: 15 amino acids. V shed 0 bases and J shed 1 base, with 9 bases lying between them. Germline V lookup: CDR1 SGHTA, CDR2 FQGTGA. The CDR3: CASSLTRTPNTEAFF. The CDR3 DNA follows: TGTGCCAGCAGCTTAACGAGGACACCGAACACTGAAGCTTTCTTT.

This rearrangement joins TRBV5-1 to TRBJ2-1; 8 bases agree with TRBD2. V was pared by 6 bases and J by 8 bases, with 13 bases of the junction left unmatched. This CDR3 has 15 residues. Germline-derived CDR1 and CDR2 are SGHRS and YFSETQ. The CDR3 loop reads CASTPRGGGFDEQFF. CDR3 coding DNA: TGCGCCAGCACCCCCCGGGGGGGCGGTTTCGATGAGCAGTTCTTC.

This clonotype was seen more than once but under ten times. The V and J genes are TRBV12-3 or TRBV12-4 and TRBJ2-4; possibly TRBD1 or TRBD2 for D (5 bases each). Trimming pared 3 bases from V and 2 bases from J, leaving 11 bases between. The CDR3 length is 15 residues. The CDR3 nucleotides are TGTGCCAGCAGTTTGAGGGGAACCACCAAAAACATTCAGTACTTC. It specifies CASSLRGTTKNIQYF.

This clonotype was detected a few times. The chain is built from TRBV7-8 and TRBJ1-5; 8 bases agree with TRBD1. The J segment lost 3 bases and the V segment lost 6 bases, leaving 7 bases of the junction unmatched. Germline V gene sequence: CDR1 SGHVS, CDR2 FQNEAQ. The CDR3 covers 15 residues. CDR3 nucleotide sequence: TGTGCCAGCAGGACAGGGGCTATAGACAATCAGCCCCAGCATTTT. Its protein product is CASRTGAIDNQPQHF.

This clonotype has just a few counts. In DNA form, the CDR3 reads TGTGCCAGCAGTGAAAACCCTGGATCCTACGAGCAGTACTTC. Translated, it gives CASSENPGSYEQYF. V usage is TRBV2 and J usage is TRBJ2-7; D not resolved. CDR1 SNHLY and CDR2 FYNNEI come from the germline V gene. Trimming cost V 2 bases and J 1 base, with 9 bases left between them. The CDR3 loop spans 14 amino acids.

This clonotype has just a few counts. This chain joins TRBV2 and TRBJ2-7; TRBD1 aligns across 9 bases. CDR3 size: 16 residues. Unmatched junction bases numbered 14, after V lost 3 bases and J lost 8 bases. Germline V lookup: CDR1 SNHLY, CDR2 FYNNEI. As DNA, the CDR3 is TGTGCCAGCAGTGAGTCAAAGGCACAGGGGGCTTCTAAGCAGTACTTC. It specifies CASSESKAQGASKQYF.

This rearrangement joins TRBV24-1 to TRBJ2-3; D is uncertain. With 4 bases removed from V and 1 base from J, the gap between germline ends came to 5 bases. This CDR3 has 13 amino acids. Germline V gene lookup returns CDR1 KGHDR and CDR2 SFDVKD. The CDR3 sequence: CATSELGTDTQYF. The CDR3 DNA reads TGTGCCACCAGTGAGCTCGGCACAGATACGCAGTATTTT.

The gene calls are TRBV20-1 and TRBJ2-1; 9 nucleotides agree with TRBD2. Germline V gene lookup returns CDR1 DFQATT and CDR2 SNEGSKA (reference sequence). The length of the CDR3 is 12 residues. The V and J ends lost 5 bases and 8 bases, in that order; junction bases with no gene match: 4. The CDR3: CSAPGLAHEQFF. CDR3 bases: TGCAGTGCTCCGGGACTAGCACATGAGCAGTTCTTC.

CDR3 residues: CATSRDPSGAGGDTQYF. In DNA, the CDR3 is TGTGCCACCAGCAGAGATCCTAGTGGGGCAGGGGGAGATACGCAGTATTTT. This chain uses TRBV15 with TRBJ2-3; 7 bases are a match to TRBD1. The CDR3 extends over 17 amino acids. Germline CDR1 and CDR2: LNHNV and YYDKDF (reference sequence). J was trimmed by 5 bases and V by 0 bases; bases with no gene match: 11.

The rearrangement uses TRBV12-3 or TRBV12-4 and TRBJ2-7; 11 bases align to TRBD2. The CDR3 is made up of 15 amino acids. Trimming at V came to 6 bases and at J to 7 bases, leaving 11 bases not matched to a gene. For the CDR3, the DNA is TGTGCCAGCAGCCCACGGACTAGCGGGCTCGAGGAGCAGTACTTC. Its protein is CASSPRTSGLEEQYF.